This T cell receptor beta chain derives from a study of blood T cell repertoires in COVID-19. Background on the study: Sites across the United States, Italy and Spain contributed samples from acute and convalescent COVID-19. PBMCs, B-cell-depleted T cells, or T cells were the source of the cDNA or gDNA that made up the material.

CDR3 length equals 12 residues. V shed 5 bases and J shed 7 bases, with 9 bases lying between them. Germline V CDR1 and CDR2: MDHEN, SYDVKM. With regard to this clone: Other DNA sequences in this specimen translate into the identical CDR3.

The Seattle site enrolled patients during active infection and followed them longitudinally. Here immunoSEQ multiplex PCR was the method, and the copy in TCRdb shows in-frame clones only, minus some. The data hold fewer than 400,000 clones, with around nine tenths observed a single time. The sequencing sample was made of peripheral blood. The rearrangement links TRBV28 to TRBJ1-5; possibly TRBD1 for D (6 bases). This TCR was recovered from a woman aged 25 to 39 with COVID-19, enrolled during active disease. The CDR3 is CASSPRGQPQHF. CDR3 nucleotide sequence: TGTGCCAGCAGTCCCAGGGGCCAGCCCCAGCATTTT.